This T cell receptor (beta chain) was sequenced in a study of blood T cell repertoires in COVID-19. From germline, CDR1 is SNHLY and CDR2 FYNNEI. Between the trimmed V and J ends, which lost 3 bases and 2 bases, there was a span of 10 bases. The CDR3 sequence is 14 residues long. This clone was detected only once. Source study methods: The authors estimated nucleated cell counts from reference gene primer amplification. The method was immunoSEQ multiplex PCR; TCRdb's version includes in-frame clones alone and lacks a portion of them. V, J and clone size are those of that table, while D and trimming were read from the DNA. Here the sample spans 170,000 or so clones, around nine tenths being singletons.

The sample was peripheral blood. This clonotype originated in a woman aged 18-29 years who had recovered from COVID-19. V gene TRBV2 combines with J gene TRBJ2-5; unclear D gene. CDR3 in amino acids: CASSETALQETQYF. The CDR3 DNA reads as TGTGCCAGCAGTGAGACGGCACTACAAGAGACCCAGTACTTC.